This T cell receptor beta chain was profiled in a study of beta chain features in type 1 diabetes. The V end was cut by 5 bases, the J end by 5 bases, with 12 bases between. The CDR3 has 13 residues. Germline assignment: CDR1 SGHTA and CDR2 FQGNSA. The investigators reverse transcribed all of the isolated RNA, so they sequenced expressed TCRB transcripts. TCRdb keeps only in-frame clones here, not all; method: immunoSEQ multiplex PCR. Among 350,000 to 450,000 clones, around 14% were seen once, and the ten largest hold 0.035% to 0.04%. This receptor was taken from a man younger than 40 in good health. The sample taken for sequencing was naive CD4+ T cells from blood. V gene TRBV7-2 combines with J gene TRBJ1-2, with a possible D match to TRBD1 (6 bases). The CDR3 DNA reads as TGTGCCAGCAGCCCGTGGACAGTTTATGGCTACACCTTC. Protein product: CASSPWTVYGYTF.